The rows below give T cell receptor beta chains drawn from one sample of a study of blood T cell repertoires in COVID-19. Libraries were prepared by immunoSEQ multiplex PCR; TCRdb keeps only in-frame clonotypes and omits some of them. The data show 200,000 to 250,000 clones, roughly 88% seen once. The sequencing input was PBMCs or T cells enriched from blood (not recorded which). These receptors all stem from a woman aged 45-60 years who had recovered from COVID-19. Both conserved end residues are part of each CDR3. The D gene is left open where the match is weak.

V: TRBV12-3/TRBV12-4; D: NA; J: TRBJ1-1; CDR3: CASSFARDTEAFF; DNA: TGTGCCAGCAGTTTTGCCAGGGACACTGAAGCTTTCTTT
V: TRBV20-1; D: TRBD2; J: TRBJ2-1; CDR3: CSASQGLAGGNEQFF; DNA: TGCAGTGCTAGTCAAGGACTAGCGGGAGGGAATGAGCAGTTCTTC
V: TRBV2; D: NA; J: TRBJ2-5; CDR3: CALGGGGETQYF; DNA: TGTGCCCTTGGGGGGGGCGGGGAGACCCAGTACTTC
V: TRBV19; D: NA; J: TRBJ1-2; CDR3: CASSIDLSVQGYGYTF; DNA: TGTGCCAGTAGTATAGATCTATCGGTACAGGGCTATGGCTACACCTTC
V: TRBV29-1; D: NA; J: TRBJ2-5; CDR3: CSGGREPGGTQYF; DNA: TGCAGCGGAGGGAGAGAACCAGGCGGGACCCAGTACTTC
V: TRBV4-3; D: NA; J: TRBJ2-5; CDR3: CASSQDGLLTETQYF; DNA: TGCGCCAGCAGCCAAGACGGACTACTCACAGAGACCCAGTACTTC
V: TRBV24-1; D: TRBD1; J: TRBJ2-1; CDR3: CATSSSGTGGLNEQFF; DNA: TGTGCCACCTCAAGCTCCGGGACAGGGGGCCTTAATGAGCAGTTCTTC
V: TRBV7-9; D: NA; J: TRBJ1-1; CDR3: CASMFGANTEAFF; DNA: TGTGCCAGCATGTTTGGAGCGAACACTGAAGCTTTCTTT
V: TRBV5-1; D: NA; J: TRBJ2-7; CDR3: CASSLTRLPNLSYEQYF; DNA: TGCGCCAGCAGCTTAACCCGACTACCAAATTTATCCTACGAGCAGTACTTC
V: TRBV27; D: TRBD2; J: TRBJ2-7; CDR3: CASRWTRDGYEQYF; DNA: TGTGCCAGCAGGTGGACTAGGGATGGGTACGAGCAGTACTTC
V: TRBV4-3; D: NA; J: TRBJ1-2; CDR3: CASSQDLAPGGYTF; DNA: TGCGCCAGCAGCCAAGATCTAGCGCCTGGTGGCTACACCTTC